The sequence of this T cell receptor (beta chain) was determined in a study of Ad26.COV2.S vaccination and SARS-CoV-2 variants (dated by TCRdb to the early 2020s). Background for the entire study: Vaccine-arm donors came from COV1001, a multicentre, randomized, double-blind, placebo-controlled phase I-IIa trial of Ad26.COV2.S in healthy adults. Ad26.COV2.S was administered intramuscularly at a dose of 5x10^10 or 1x10^11 viral particles, either as one shot or as two shots given 56 days apart. TCRbeta repertoire sequencing was used to assess the specificity and breadth of SARS-CoV-2-reactive T cell receptors after Ad26.COV2.S vaccination. The TCR-sequenced set comprised about 32 samples: some 19 Ad26.COV2.S vaccine recipients, 5 placebo recipients and 8 SARS-CoV-2 convalescent individuals. Trial participants were randomized into five groups of five: low-dose or high-dose Ad26.COV2.S given once or twice, or placebo on both occasions. Throughout the experiments and outcome assessment, investigators stayed blinded to trial group allocation.

Of note for this clone: Its specific antigen is unknown. Within one base of it there is no much larger clone, and no base qualities were kept.

TCRbeta CDR3 regions were sequenced with the immunoSEQ Assay. After extraction, genomic DNA underwent amplification by bias-controlled multiplex PCR, followed by high-throughput sequencing. The study's own analysis went as follows. To quantify the absolute abundance of each unique TCRbeta CDR3 region, sequences were collapsed and filtered. T cell fraction was estimated by normalizing TCRbeta template counts to usable DNA, which was measured by amplifying reference genes present in all nucleated cells. Repertoire TCRs were annotated as SARS-CoV-2-specific by exact matching of V gene, CDR3 amino acid sequence and J gene to a known reactive TCR set. The reference SARS-CoV-2 TCR set was derived from MIRA and filtered for enrichment in COVID-19-positive ImmuneCODE repertoires, a step that removed public or cross-reactive TCRs. Drawing on the MIRA antigens, annotated TCRs were analysed further at the level of specific ORF or position within ORF. Breadth was defined as annotated unique rearrangements over total unique productive rearrangements; depth was the summed frequency of those rearrangements. TCR breadth was compared between groups using two-sided Wilcoxon rank-sum tests. What TCRdb holds here is the immuneACCESS table cut down to in-frame rearrangements. Part of the clones is not present; checked against another copy, under half of the missing clones reflect an unresolved V gene, and the others are unexplained. V and J calls and clone size are copied from that table; D and trimming were computed from the DNA. The sample includes 300,000 to 400,000 clones, with about 88% observed a single time. Over 8.5% of the sample is taken by the ten largest.

On the study overall, not on this receptor specifically: According to the authors, total T cell responses may have been underestimated by the TCR breadth and depth analyses. Compared with placebo recipients, Ad26.COV2.S recipients showed higher spike-specific TCR breadth (P = 0.0014). Substantial breadth of spike-specific CD8+ and CD4+ T cell responses was reported after vaccination. Comparable non-spike TCR breadth was observed between vaccine and placebo recipients, consistent with only spike being contained in the vaccine. The study was not powered for comparison of responses between vaccine doses or regimens.

The CDR3 goes from the cysteine to the phenylalanine over 15 residues. Only the CDR3 DNA stays, 45 bases, in frame from base 1. The germline V gene (reference sequence) gives CDR1 as MNHEY and CDR2 as SMNVEV. V is clipped by 3 bases and J by 2 bases, and the sequence between their germline boundaries is 11 bases long. This specimen's treatment or condition label, interpreted: over 15 received Ad26.COV2.S at low or high dose, single or two shots; about 5 received placebo; per-sample allocation not given. Repertoires of vaccine and placebo recipients were sequenced from samples taken on day 63 after the first injection. Cohort 1b enrolled roughly 25 adults aged 18-55 years at a single site in Boston, USA, between 29 July and 7 August 2020. Ad26.COV2.S consisted of a replication-incompetent adenovirus type 26 vector by which a prefusion-stabilized SARS-CoV-2 spike protein from the original Wuhan strain was expressed.

The receptor was derived from a person between 18 and 59 years old who received the Ad26.COV2.S COVID-19 vaccine or a placebo. Source: peripheral blood, taken in a trial of Ad26.COV2.S vaccine versus placebo. The sequence is built from TRBV27 and TRBJ1-3; TRBD1 could be the D gene, as 6 bases match. At the DNA level, the sequence is TGTGCCAGCAGTTTGGGGGGCGGCACTGGAAACACCATATATTTT. It translates as CASSLGGGTGNTIYF.